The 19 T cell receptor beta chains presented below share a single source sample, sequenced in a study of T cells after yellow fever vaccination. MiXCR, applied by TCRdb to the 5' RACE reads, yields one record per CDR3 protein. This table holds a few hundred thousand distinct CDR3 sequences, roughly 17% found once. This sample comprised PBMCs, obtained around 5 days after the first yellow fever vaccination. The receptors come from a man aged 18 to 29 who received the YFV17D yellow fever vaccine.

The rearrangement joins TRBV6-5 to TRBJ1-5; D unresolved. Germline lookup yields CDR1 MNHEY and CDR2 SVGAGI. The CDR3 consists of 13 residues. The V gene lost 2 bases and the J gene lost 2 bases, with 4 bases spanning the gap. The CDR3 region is CASSYDGNQPQHF. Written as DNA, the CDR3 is TGTGCCAGCAGTTACGACGGCAATCAGCCCCAGCATTTT.

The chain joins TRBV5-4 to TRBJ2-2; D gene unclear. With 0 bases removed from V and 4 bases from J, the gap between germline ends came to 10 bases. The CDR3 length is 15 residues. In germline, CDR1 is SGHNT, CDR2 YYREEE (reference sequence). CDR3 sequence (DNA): TGTGCCAGCAGCTTGGCCCCGGTTAGCACCGGGGAGCTGTTTTTT. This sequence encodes CASSLAPVSTGELFF.

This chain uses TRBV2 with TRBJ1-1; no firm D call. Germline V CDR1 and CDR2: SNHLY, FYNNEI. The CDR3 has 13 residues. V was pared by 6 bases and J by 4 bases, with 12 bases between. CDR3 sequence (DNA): TGTGCCAGCAGGCGGGTCCCGGCCACTGAAGCTTTCTTT. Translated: CASRRVPATEAFF.

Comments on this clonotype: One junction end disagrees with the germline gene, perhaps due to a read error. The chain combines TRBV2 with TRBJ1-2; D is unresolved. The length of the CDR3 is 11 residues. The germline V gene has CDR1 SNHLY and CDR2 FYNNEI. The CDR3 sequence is CASSEARTGPF. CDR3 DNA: TGTGCCAGCAGTGAAGCGCGAACGGGCCCCTTC. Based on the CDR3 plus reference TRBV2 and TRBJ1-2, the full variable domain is EPEVTQTPSHQVTQMGQEVILRCVPISNHLYFYWYRQILGQKVEFLVSFYNNEISEKSEIFDDQFSVERPDGSNFTLKIRSTKLEDSAMYFCASSEARTGPFGSGTRLTVV.

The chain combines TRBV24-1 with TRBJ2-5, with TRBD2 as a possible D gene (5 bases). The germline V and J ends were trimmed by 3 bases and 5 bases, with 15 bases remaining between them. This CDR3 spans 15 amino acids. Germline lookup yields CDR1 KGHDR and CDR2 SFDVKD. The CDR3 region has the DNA TGTGCCACCAGTGATCCCGCCGCAACGGGGGAGACCCAGTACTTC. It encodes CATSDPAATGETQYF.

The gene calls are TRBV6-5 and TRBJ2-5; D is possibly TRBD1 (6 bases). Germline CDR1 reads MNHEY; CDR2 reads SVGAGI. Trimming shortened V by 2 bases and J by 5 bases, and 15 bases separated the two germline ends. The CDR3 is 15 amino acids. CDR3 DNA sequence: TGTGCCAGCAGTTACGTAACAGGGACATCGGAGACCCAGTACTTC. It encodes CASSYVTGTSETQYF.

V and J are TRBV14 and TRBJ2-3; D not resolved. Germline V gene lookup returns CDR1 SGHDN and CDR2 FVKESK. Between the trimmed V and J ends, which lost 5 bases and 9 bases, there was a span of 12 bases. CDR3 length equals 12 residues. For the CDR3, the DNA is TGTGCCAGCAGCAGGAGCCTGGCCACGCAGTATTTT. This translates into CASSRSLATQYF.

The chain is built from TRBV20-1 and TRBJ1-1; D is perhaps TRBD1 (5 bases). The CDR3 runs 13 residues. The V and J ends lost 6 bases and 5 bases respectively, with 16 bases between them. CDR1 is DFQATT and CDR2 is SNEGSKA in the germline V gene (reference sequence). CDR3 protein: CSARTSQKTEAFF. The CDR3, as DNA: TGCAGTGCGAGGACAAGCCAAAAAACTGAAGCTTTCTTT.

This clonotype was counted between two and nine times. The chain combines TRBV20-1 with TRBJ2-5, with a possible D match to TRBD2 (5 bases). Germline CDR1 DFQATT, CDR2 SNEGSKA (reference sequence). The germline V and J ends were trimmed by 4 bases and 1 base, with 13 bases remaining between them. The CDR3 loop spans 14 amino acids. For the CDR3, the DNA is TGCAGTGCTAAACCGACTAAAACCCAAGAGACCCAGTACTTC. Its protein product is CSAKPTKTQETQYF.

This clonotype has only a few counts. The CDR3 reads CASSLARRGEQYF. In DNA form, the CDR3 reads TGTGCCAGCAGCTTAGCACGAAGGGGCGAGCAGTACTTC. J is TRBJ2-7 and V is TRBV7-2; D perhaps matches TRBD1 (5 bases). Looked up from germline, CDR1 is SGHTA and CDR2 is FQGNSA. Between the trimmed V and J ends, which lost 0 bases and 6 bases, there was a span of 9 bases. The length of the CDR3 is 13 residues.

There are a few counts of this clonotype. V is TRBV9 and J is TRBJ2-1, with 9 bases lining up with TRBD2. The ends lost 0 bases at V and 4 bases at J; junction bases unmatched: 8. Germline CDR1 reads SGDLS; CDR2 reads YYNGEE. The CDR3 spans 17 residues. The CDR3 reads CASSVESSGVKYNEQFF. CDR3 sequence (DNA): TGTGCCAGCAGCGTAGAGTCTAGCGGGGTTAAATACAATGAGCAGTTCTTC.

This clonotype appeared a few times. CDR3 in DNA: TGTGCCAGCAGTCTCAGGGAGACCTACGAGCAGTACGTC. It translates to CASSLRETYEQYV. This chain connects TRBV12-3 or TRBV12-4 to TRBJ2-7; TRBD1 or TRBD2 may be the D gene (5 bases each). V lost 5 bases to trimming and J lost 2 bases, with 10 bases between them. This CDR3 has 13 amino acids.

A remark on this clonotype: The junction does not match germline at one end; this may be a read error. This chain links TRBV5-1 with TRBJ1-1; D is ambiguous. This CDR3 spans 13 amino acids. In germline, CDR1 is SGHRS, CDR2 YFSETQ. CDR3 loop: CTSSSELNTEAFF. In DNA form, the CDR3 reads TGCACCAGCAGCTCAGAGCTGAACACTGAAGCTTTCTTT.

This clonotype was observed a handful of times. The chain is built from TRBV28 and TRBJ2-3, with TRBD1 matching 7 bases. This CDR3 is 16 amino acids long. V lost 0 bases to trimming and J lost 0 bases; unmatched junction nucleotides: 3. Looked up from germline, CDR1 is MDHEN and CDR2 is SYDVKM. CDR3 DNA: TGTGCCAGCAGTTTATGGGACAGGTTTAGCACAGATACGCAGTATTTT. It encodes CASSLWDRFSTDTQYF.

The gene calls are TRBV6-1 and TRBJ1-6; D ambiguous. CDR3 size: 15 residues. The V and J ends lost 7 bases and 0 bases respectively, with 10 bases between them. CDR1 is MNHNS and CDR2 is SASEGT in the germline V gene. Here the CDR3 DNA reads TGTGCCAGCAAAGAGCCGGGCTCCTATAATTCACCCCTCCACTTT. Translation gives CASKEPGSYNSPLHF.

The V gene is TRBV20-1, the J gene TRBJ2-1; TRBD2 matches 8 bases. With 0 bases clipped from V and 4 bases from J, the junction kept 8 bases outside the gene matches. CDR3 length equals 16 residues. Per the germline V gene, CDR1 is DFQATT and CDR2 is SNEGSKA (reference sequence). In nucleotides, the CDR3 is TGCAGTGCTAGAGATTTGTTACTAGCGGAATACAATGAGCAGTTCTTC. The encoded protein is CSARDLLLAEYNEQFF.

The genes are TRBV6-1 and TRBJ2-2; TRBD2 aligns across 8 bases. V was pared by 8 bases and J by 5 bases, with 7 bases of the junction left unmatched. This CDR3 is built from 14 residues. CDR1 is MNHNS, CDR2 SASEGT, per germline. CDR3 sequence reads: CASRRGGLTGELFF. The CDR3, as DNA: TGTGCCAGCCGTCGCGGGGGGCTTACCGGGGAGCTGTTTTTT.

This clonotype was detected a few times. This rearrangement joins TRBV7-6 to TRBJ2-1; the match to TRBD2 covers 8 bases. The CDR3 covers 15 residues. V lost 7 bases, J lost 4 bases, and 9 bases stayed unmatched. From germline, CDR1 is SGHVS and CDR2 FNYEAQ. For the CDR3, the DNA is TGTGCCAGCAACCGGGAGGGGGGCACGTACAATGAGCAGTTCTTC. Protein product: CASNREGGTYNEQFF.

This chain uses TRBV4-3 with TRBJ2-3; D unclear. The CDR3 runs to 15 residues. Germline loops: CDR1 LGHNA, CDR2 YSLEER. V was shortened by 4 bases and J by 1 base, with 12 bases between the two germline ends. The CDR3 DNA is TGCGCCAGCAGCCCTACACTTGGGGGCACAGATACGCAGTATTTT. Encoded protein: CASSPTLGGTDTQYF.